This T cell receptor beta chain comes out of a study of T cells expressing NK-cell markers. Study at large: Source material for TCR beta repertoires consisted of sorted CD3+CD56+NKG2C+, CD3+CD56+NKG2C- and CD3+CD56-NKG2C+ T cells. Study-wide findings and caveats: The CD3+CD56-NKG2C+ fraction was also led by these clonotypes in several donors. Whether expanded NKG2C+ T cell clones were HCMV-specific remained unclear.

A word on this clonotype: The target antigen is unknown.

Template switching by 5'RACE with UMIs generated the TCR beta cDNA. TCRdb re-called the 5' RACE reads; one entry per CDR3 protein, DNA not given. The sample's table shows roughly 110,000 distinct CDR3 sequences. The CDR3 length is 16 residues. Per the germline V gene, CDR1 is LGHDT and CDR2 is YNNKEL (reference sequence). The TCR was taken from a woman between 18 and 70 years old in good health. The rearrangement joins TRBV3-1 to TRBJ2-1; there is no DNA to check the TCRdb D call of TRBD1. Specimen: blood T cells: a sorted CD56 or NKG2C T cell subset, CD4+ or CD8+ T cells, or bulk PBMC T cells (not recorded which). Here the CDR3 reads CASSPRLGGVYNEQFF.